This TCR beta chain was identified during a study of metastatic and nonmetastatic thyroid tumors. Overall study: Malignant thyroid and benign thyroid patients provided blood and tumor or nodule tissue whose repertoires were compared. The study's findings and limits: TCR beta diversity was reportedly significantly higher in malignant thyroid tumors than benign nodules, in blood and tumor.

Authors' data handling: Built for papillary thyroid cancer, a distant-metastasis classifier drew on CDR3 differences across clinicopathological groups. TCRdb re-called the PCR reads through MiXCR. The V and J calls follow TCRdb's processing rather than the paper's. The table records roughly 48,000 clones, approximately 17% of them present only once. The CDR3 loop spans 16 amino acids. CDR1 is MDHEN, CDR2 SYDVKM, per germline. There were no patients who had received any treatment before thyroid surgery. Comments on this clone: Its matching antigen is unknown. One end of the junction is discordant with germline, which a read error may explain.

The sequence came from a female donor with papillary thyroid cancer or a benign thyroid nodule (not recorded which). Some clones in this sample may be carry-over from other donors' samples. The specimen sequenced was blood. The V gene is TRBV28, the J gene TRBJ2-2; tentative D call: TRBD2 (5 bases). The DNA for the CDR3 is TGTGCCAGCAGTTTAGGGCTTAGAGGGAGAAGTAGGGAGCTGCTTTTT. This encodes CASSLGLRGRSRELLF.